This T cell receptor beta chain was identified during a study of T cell changes during pregnancy in multiple sclerosis. Between the trimmed V and J ends, which lost 5 bases and 5 bases, there was a span of 12 bases. CDR3 length equals 14 residues. Germline-derived CDR1 and CDR2 are SNHLY and FYNNEI. The data were produced by immunoSEQ multiplex PCR, yet TCRdb's version contains in-frame clones alone and is incomplete. The repertoire holds some 57,000 clones, approximately 90% seen once, with roughly 0.9% in the top ten. The chain carries TRBV2 and TRBJ1-4; tentatively, D is TRBD1 (6 bases). The sequence was obtained from a female donor in good health, enrolled as a control in a pregnancy study. The specimen was peripheral blood, collected in the first trimester of pregnancy. The CDR3 here is CASSKDSENEKLFF. CDR3 sequence (DNA): TGTGCCAGCAGTAAGGACAGTGAGAATGAAAAACTGTTTTTT.